The 19 T cell receptor beta chains below were found in one sample sequenced in a study of blood T cell repertoires in COVID-19. Assay: immunoSEQ multiplex PCR; the TCRdb copy retains only in-frame clones and omits some. The table shows 25,000 to 35,000 clones, with 65% to 90% occurring only once. Sequencing used peripheral blood. The receptors shown here come from a human donor in a cohort sampled during active COVID-19.

The V gene is TRBV18, the J gene TRBJ2-7, with D perhaps matching TRBD1 (6 bases). Trimming stripped 0 bases from V and 3 bases from J, with 12 bases between. Germline CDR1 reads KGHSH; CDR2 reads LQKENI. There are 15 residues in the CDR3. The CDR3 bases are TGTGCCAGCTCACCACCGTTACAGGGTTTCTACGAGCAGTACTTC. It yields the protein CASSPPLQGFYEQYF.

This rearrangement joins TRBV7-9 to TRBJ1-1; D gene uncertain. Trimming left V 6 bases short and J 3 bases short, with 14 bases between. The germline gives CDR1 SEHNR, CDR2 FQNEAQ (reference sequence). This CDR3 region has 14 residues. CDR3 sequence reads: CASRRTGRDTEAFF. The DNA for the CDR3 is TGTGCCAGCAGAAGAACTGGGCGGGACACTGAAGCTTTCTTT.

The gene calls are TRBV6-2 or TRBV6-3 and TRBJ1-6; D possibly corresponds to TRBD1 (6 bases). Between the trimmed V and J ends, which lost 6 bases and 7 bases, there was a span of 22 bases. Per the germline V gene, CDR1 is MNHEY and CDR2 is SVGEGT. This CDR3 has 17 residues. The CDR3 here is CASSPGGGALLNSPLHF. The CDR3 bases are TGTGCCAGCAGCCCTGGGGGGGGCGCCCTTTTAAATTCACCCCTCCACTTT.

This chain links TRBV2 with TRBJ1-1, with 8 bases identical to TRBD1. Trimming at V came to 6 bases and at J to 2 bases, leaving 8 bases not matched to a gene. The CDR3 totals 15 residues. Per the germline V gene, CDR1 is SNHLY and CDR2 is FYNNEI. The CDR3 nucleotides are TGTGCCAGCAGCCCGACAGGGGTCCCCAACACTGAAGCTTTCTTT. Translating it yields CASSPTGVPNTEAFF.

V and J are TRBV20-1 and TRBJ1-1; maybe TRBD1 (5 bases). Germline V gene lookup returns CDR1 DFQATT and CDR2 SNEGSKA (reference sequence). The CDR3 loop spans 11 amino acids. The V and J ends lost 8 bases and 5 bases respectively, with 12 bases between them. Here the CDR3 reads CSSKGETEAFF. In DNA, the CDR3 is TGCAGTTCAAAAGGGGAAACTGAAGCTTTCTTT.

The rearrangement joins TRBV20-1 to TRBJ2-1; D remains ambiguous. The CDR3 consists of 14 residues. Trimming took 3 bases from V and 0 from J, leaving 9 bases between them. Germline V gives CDR1 DFQATT, CDR2 SNEGSKA (reference sequence). The DNA of the CDR3 is TGCAGTGCTAGTTGGTGGAGCTCCTACAATGAGCAGTTCTTC. Its translation: CSASWWSSYNEQFF.

CDR3 in amino acids: CASSLVSGAPISSYNEQFF. CDR3 nucleotide sequence: TGTGCCAGCAGCTTAGTTAGCGGGGCCCCGATTAGCTCCTACAATGAGCAGTTCTTC. The chain couples TRBV11-3 to TRBJ2-1; 8 positions agree with TRBD2. Germline V gene lookup returns CDR1 SGHNT and CDR2 YENEEA. After removal of 1 base from V and 0 bases from J, the junction contained 11 bases not matched to a gene. This CDR3 spans 19 amino acids.

This chain joins TRBV11-3 and TRBJ1-1, with TRBD1 as a possible D gene (5 bases). The V end was cut by 7 bases, the J end by 1 base, with 10 bases between. Germline lookup yields CDR1 SGHNT and CDR2 YENEEA. This CDR3 spans 13 amino acids. The CDR3 is CASIFQGNTEAFF. The CDR3 DNA reads as TGTGCCAGCATTTTTCAGGGGAACACTGAAGCTTTCTTT.

This clone was detected only once. The chain links TRBV6-2 or TRBV6-3 to TRBJ2-4, with D perhaps matching TRBD2 (7 bases). CDR1 MNHEY and CDR2 SVGEGT come from the germline V gene. V dropped 2 bases and J dropped 1 base, with 12 bases sitting between them. The CDR3 is 16 amino acids. This CDR3 reads CASSYGGGAAKNIQYF. Here the CDR3 DNA reads TGTGCCAGCAGTTACGGAGGGGGGGCGGCCAAAAACATTCAGTACTTC.

The CDR3 bases are TGTGCCAGCCGGACAGGGGTGGACACCGGGGAGCTGTTTTTT. This encodes CASRTGVDTGELFF. The chain combines TRBV28 with TRBJ2-2; TRBD1 matches at 9 bases. This CDR3 has 14 residues. In germline, CDR1 is MDHEN, CDR2 SYDVKM. V dropped 8 bases and J dropped 3; count of bases not matched to a gene: 4. Complete variable domain (other parts from reference TRBV28 and TRBJ2-2): DVKVTQSSRYLVKRTGEKVFLECVQDMDHENMFWYRQDPGLGLRLIYFSYDVKMKEKGDIPEGYSVSREKKERFSLILESASTNQTSMYLCASRTGVDTGELFFGEGSRLTVL.

The CDR3 here is CASSLSAGEAFF. CDR3 DNA sequence: TGTGCCAGCAGTTTATCTGCAGGGGAAGCTTTCTTT. The chain links TRBV27 to TRBJ1-1; weak D call: TRBD1 (5 bases). This CDR3 has 12 amino acids. V was cut by 0 bases and J by 8 bases, with 7 bases left in between. Germline CDR1 MNHEY, CDR2 SMNVEV (reference sequence).

The chain uses TRBV30 and TRBJ1-4; D not resolved. The CDR3 has 13 residues. Germline V gene sequence: CDR1 GTSNPN, CDR2 SVGIG (reference sequence). Trimming took 3 bases from V and 0 from J, leaving 5 bases between them. CDR3 loop: CAWSYTTNEKLFF. CDR3 nucleotides: TGTGCCTGGAGCTATACAACTAATGAAAAACTGTTTTTT.

The CDR3 nucleotides are TGTGCCAGCAGCCAAGACCGACTAGCGGGGGCCTCCCTTCACACCGGGGAGCTGTTTTTT. It yields the protein CASSQDRLAGASLHTGELFF. The rearrangement links TRBV3-1 (or the pseudogene TRBV3-2) to TRBJ2-2; 12 nucleotides match TRBD2. Germline V lookup: CDR1 LGHDT, CDR2 YNNKEL (reference sequence). The CDR3 sequence is 20 residues long. The V gene end was trimmed by 0 bases and the J gene end by 3 bases; junction bases not matched to a gene: 11.

The chain recombines TRBV19 with TRBJ2-7, with TRBD1 matching 9 bases. Germline CDR1 LNHDA, CDR2 SQIVND (reference sequence). The CDR3 covers 15 residues. Germline trimming cut 6 bases from V and 4 bases from J; bases unmatched to any gene: 10. CDR3 bases: TGTGCCAGTAGCAGAGGGGACAGGGCCCCTTACGAGCAGTACTTC. It is translated as CASSRGDRAPYEQYF.

The CDR3 DNA follows: TGTGCCAGCAGCCCGGGACAGGGTAGGAACGAGCAGTACTTC. Residues: CASSPGQGRNEQYF. V and J are TRBV7-3 and TRBJ2-7; 9 bases are shared with TRBD1. Germline trimming cut 5 bases from V and 5 bases from J; bases unmatched to any gene: 7. Per germline, CDR1 SGHTA and CDR2 FQGTGA. This CDR3 region has 14 residues. Full variable domain (missing parts from reference TRBV7-3 and TRBJ2-7): GAGVSQTPSNKVTEKGKYVELRCDPISGHTALYWYRQSLGQGPEFLIYFQGTGAADDSGLPNDRFFAVRPEGSVSTLKIQRTERGDSAVYLCASSPGQGRNEQYFGPGTRLTVT.

V gene TRBV15 combines with J gene TRBJ1-2, with a possible D match to TRBD1 (6 bases). V was cut by 3 bases and J by 6 bases, with 14 bases left in between. The V gene's germline CDR1 is LNHNV and CDR2 YYDKDF (reference sequence). CDR3 length equals 14 residues. This chain's CDR3 is CATSRGAGWDGYTF. DNA of the CDR3: TGTGCCACCAGCAGGGGGGCAGGGTGGGATGGCTACACCTTC.

The rearrangement joins TRBV28 to TRBJ2-5; TRBD2 matches 7 bases. Looked up from germline, CDR1 is MDHEN and CDR2 is SYDVKM. CDR3 length: 14 amino acids. V lost 5 bases and J lost 0; bases outside the gene matches: 3. CDR3 loop: CASSDGGYQETQYF. The CDR3, as DNA: TGTGCCAGCAGTGACGGGGGGTACCAAGAGACCCAGTACTTC.

The J gene is TRBJ1-1, the V gene TRBV6-1; D remains ambiguous. V was pared by 3 bases and J by 6 bases, with 8 bases between. The germline CDR1 and CDR2 sequences are MNHNS and SASEGT. CDR3 size: 12 residues. The CDR3 loop reads CASSEFRAEAFF. CDR3 bases: TGTGCCAGCAGTGAGTTCCGGGCTGAAGCTTTCTTT.

The rearrangement uses TRBV19 and TRBJ2-2, with 9 positions matching TRBD1. Germline V CDR1 and CDR2: LNHDA, SQIVND (reference sequence). J lost 6 bases, V lost 10 bases, and 3 bases had no gene match. The CDR3 has 12 amino acids. CDR3 bases: TGTGCCATGGGGACAGGGCCCGGGGAGCTGTTTTTT. Protein sequence: CAMGTGPGELFF.